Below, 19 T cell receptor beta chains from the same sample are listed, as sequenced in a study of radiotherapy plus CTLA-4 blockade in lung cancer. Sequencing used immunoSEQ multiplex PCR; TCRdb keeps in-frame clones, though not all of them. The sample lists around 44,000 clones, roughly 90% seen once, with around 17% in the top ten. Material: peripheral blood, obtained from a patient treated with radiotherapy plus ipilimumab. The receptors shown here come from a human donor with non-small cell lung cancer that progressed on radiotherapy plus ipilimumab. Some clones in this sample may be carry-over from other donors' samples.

CDR3 DNA: TGTGCCAGCAGCCAAGGGCGTCGAGGTTTCTATGGCTACACCTTC. Translating it yields CASSQGRRGFYGYTF. The chain carries TRBV14 and TRBJ1-2; no clear D gene. The CDR3 is 15 residues long. V lost 1 base, J lost 4 bases, and 13 bases lay in between. Germline CDR1 SGHDN, CDR2 FVKESK.

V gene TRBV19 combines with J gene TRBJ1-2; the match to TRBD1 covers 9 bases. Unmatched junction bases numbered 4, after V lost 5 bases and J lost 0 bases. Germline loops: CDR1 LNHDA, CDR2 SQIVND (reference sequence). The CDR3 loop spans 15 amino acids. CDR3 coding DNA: TGTGCCAGTAGTCTACAGGGGGCTCCTAACTATGGCTACACCTTC. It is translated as CASSLQGAPNYGYTF.

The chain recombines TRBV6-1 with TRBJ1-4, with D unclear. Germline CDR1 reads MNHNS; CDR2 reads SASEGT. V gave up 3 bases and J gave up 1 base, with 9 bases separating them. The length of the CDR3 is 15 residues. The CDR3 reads CASSEIRGTNEKLFF. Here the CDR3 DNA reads TGTGCCAGCAGTGAGATCCGAGGAACTAATGAAAAACTGTTTTTT.

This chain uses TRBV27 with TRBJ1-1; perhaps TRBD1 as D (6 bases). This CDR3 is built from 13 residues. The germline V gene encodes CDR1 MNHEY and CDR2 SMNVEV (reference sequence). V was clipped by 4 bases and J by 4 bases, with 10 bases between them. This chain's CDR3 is CASSSGVSTEAFF. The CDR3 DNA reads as TGTGCCAGCAGTTCAGGGGTGAGCACTGAAGCTTTCTTT.

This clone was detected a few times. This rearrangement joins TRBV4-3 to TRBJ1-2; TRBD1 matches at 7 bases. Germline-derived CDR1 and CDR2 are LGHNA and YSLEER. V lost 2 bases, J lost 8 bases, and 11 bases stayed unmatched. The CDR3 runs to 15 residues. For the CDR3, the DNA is TGCGCCAGCAGCCAACCCTCGGCAGGGGGTATAGGCTACACCTTC. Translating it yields CASSQPSAGGIGYTF.

This CDR3 is CASSSRTSGSYEQYF. CDR3 nucleotide sequence: TGTGCCAGCAGCTCTCGGACTAGCGGGAGCTACGAGCAGTACTTC. The J gene is TRBJ2-7, the V gene TRBV7-9, with TRBD2 matching 13 bases. Germline trimming cut 4 bases from V and 3 bases from J; bases unmatched to any gene: 3. Per germline, CDR1 SEHNR and CDR2 FQNEAQ (reference sequence). The CDR3 runs to 15 residues. Supplemented by reference TRBV7-9 and TRBJ2-7, the full variable domain reads DTGVSQNPRHKITKRGQNVTFRCDPISEHNRLYWYRQTLGQGPEFLTYFQNEAQLEKSRLLSDRFSAERPKGSFSTLEIQRTEQGDSAMYLCASSSRTSGSYEQYFGPGTRLTVT.

CDR3 sequence (DNA): TGCGCCAGCAGCGGCTCGGGAGGACCCTACGAGCAGTACTTC. Translating it yields CASSGSGGPYEQYF. The chain couples TRBV5-1 to TRBJ2-7; 7 positions match TRBD2. The CDR3 totals 14 residues. The ends lost 4 bases at V and 2 bases at J; junction bases unmatched: 6. Germline V gives CDR1 SGHRS, CDR2 YFSETQ.

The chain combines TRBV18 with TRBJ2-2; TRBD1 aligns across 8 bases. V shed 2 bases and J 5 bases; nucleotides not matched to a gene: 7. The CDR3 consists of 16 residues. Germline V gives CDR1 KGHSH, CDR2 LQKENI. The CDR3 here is CASSPMDRVKTGELFF. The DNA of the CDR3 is TGTGCCAGCTCACCAATGGACAGGGTGAAAACCGGGGAGCTGTTTTTT.

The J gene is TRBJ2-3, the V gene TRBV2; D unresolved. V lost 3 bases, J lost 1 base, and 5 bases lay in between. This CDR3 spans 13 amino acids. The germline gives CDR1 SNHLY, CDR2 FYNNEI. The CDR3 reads CASSDQGTDTQYF. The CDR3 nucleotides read TGTGCCAGCAGTGATCAGGGCACAGATACGCAGTATTTT.

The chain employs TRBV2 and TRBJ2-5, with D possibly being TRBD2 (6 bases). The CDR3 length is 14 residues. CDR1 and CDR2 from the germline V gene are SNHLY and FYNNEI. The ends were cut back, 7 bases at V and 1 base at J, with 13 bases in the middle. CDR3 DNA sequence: TGTGCCAGCAACGCTAGGACTACCCAAGAGACCCAGTACTTC. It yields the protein CASNARTTQETQYF. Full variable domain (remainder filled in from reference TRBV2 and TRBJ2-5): EPEVTQTPSHQVTQMGQEVILRCVPISNHLYFYWYRQILGQKVEFLVSFYNNEISEKSEIFDDQFSVERPDGSNFTLKIRSTKLEDSAMYFCASNARTTQETQYFGPGTRLLVL.

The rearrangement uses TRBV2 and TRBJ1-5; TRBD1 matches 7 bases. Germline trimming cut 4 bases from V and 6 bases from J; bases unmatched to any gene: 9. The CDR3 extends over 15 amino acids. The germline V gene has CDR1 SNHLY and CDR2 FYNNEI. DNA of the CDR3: TGTGCCAGCAGTGTATCCCCTGACAGGGCTCAGCCCCAGCATTTT. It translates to CASSVSPDRAQPQHF.

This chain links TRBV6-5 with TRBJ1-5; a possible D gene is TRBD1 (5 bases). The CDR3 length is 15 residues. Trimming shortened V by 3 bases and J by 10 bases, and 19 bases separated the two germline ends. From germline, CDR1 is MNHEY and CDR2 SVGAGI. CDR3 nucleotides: TGTGCCAGCAGTTATCGGACATCCCCCCTCGGCCCCCAGCATTTT. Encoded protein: CASSYRTSPLGPQHF.

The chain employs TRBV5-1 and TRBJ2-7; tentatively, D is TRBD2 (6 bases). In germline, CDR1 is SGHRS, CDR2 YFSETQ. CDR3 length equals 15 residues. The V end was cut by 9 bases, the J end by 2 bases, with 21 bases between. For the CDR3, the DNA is TGCGCCATCGAGTCGGGACTCGCGGCCCCCTACGAGCAGTACTTC. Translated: CAIESGLAAPYEQYF.

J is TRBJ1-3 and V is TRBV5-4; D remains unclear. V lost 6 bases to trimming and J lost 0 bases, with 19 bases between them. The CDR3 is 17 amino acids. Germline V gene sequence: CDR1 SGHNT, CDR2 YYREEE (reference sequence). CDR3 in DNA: TGTGCCAGCACCCTTCGAAAACCAGGAAGCTCTGGAAACACCATATATTTT. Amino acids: CASTLRKPGSSGNTIYF.

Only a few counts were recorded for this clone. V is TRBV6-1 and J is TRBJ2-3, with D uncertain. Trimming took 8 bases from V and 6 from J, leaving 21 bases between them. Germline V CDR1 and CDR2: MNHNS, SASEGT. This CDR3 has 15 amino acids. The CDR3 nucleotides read TGTGCCAGCCTAGAATACGGCGTGACCGCGGATACGCAGTATTTT. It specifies CASLEYGVTADTQYF.

The CDR3: CASSSGLGDTQYF. In DNA form, the CDR3 reads TGCGCCAGCAGCTCCGGACTGGGAGATACGCAGTATTTT. The V and J genes are TRBV5-1 and TRBJ2-3; possibly TRBD2 for D (5 bases). Germline loops: CDR1 SGHRS, CDR2 YFSETQ. This CDR3 comprises 13 residues. V dropped 3 bases and J dropped 5 bases, with 10 bases sitting between them.

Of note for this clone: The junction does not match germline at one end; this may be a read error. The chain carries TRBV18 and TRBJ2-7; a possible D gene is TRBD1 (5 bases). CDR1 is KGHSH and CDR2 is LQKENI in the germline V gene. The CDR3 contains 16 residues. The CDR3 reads CASSPRKYDGAYEQYF. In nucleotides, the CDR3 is TGTGCCAGCTCCCCACGGAAGTATGATGGGGCGTACGAGCAGTACTTC.

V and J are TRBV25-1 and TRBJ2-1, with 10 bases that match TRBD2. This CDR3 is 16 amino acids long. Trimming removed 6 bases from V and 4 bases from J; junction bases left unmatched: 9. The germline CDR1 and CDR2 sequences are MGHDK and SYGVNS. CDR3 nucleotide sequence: TGTGCCAGCAGGGGGAGCGGGGGGGGAGGTTACAATGAGCAGTTCTTC. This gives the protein CASRGSGGGGYNEQFF.

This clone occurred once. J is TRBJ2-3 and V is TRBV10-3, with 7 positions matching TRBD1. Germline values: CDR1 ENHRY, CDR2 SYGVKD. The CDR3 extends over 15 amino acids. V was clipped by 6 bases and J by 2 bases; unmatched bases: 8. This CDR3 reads CAIRDRDSYTDTQYF. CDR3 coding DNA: TGTGCCATCAGAGACCGGGACAGTTACACAGATACGCAGTATTTT.